These 22 T cell receptor beta chains were sequenced from one sample in a study of cytomegalovirus exposure and HLA in healthy donors. Amplification used 60 Vbeta primers and 13 Jbeta primers. Libraries were prepared by immunoSEQ multiplex PCR; TCRdb keeps only in-frame clonotypes and omits some of them. The repertoire holds around 300,000 clones, with under 80% as singletons. Input material: PBMCs. The origin of the receptors is a female donor in good health and CMV-seronegative.

The V and J genes are TRBV7-9 and TRBJ2-5; TRBD1 matches at 7 bases. The CDR3 has 13 residues. Germline V gene sequence: CDR1 SEHNR, CDR2 FQNEAQ (reference sequence). Trimming cost V 4 bases and J 5 bases; bases outside gene matches: 4. This CDR3 is CASSSTGVETQYF. In DNA, the CDR3 is TGTGCCAGCAGCTCCACAGGGGTCGAGACCCAGTACTTC.

This rearrangement joins TRBV5-1 to TRBJ1-1, with D perhaps TRBD1 (6 bases). The V gene lost 4 bases and the J gene lost 1 base, with 11 bases spanning the gap. Germline V gene data show CDR1 as SGHRS and CDR2 as YFSETQ. The CDR3 contains 14 residues. The CDR3 here is CASSRGQQNTEAFF. Here the CDR3 DNA reads TGCGCCAGCAGCAGAGGACAGCAGAACACTGAAGCTTTCTTT.

This clone was counted once. The V and J genes are TRBV28 and TRBJ2-1; the match to TRBD2 covers 14 bases. The CDR3 runs to 16 residues. Germline V gene data show CDR1 as MDHEN and CDR2 as SYDVKM. The junction had 7 bases not matched to a gene; V was cut back by 6 bases and J by 6 bases. CDR3 bases: TGTGCCAGCAGCTACGGGACTAGCGGGAGATCCAATGAGCAGTTCTTC. Its protein is CASSYGTSGRSNEQFF.

V usage is TRBV2 and J usage is TRBJ2-1, with 8 bases that match TRBD2. Germline lookup yields CDR1 SNHLY and CDR2 FYNNEI. J lost 5 bases, V lost 4 bases, and 7 bases had no gene match. This CDR3 has 15 residues. CDR3 coding DNA: TGTGCCAGCAGTGTTACGGGAGGGCCCAACAATGAGCAGTTCTTC. Its translation is CASSVTGGPNNEQFF.

This clone was seen more than once but under ten times. V is TRBV11-3 and J is TRBJ1-1; D is uncertain. There are 11 residues in the CDR3. Germline values: CDR1 SGHNT, CDR2 YENEEA. Trimming removed 2 bases from V and 7 bases from J, with 5 bases in between. CDR3 DNA: TGTGCCAGCAGCTTACAGGATGAAGCTTTCTTT. Encoded protein: CASSLQDEAFF. The full variable domain, rest sourced from reference TRBV11-3 and TRBJ1-1, is EAGVVQSPRYKIIEKKQPVAFWCNPISGHNTLYWYLQNLGQGPELLIRYENEEAVDDSQLPKDRFSAERLKGVDSTLKIQPAELGDSAVYLCASSLQDEAFFGQGTRLTVV.

J is TRBJ2-5 and V is TRBV7-9; 13 positions agree with TRBD2. The junction had 1 base not matched to a gene; V was cut back by 5 bases and J by 1 base. The CDR3 sequence is 15 residues long. Germline V gene sequence: CDR1 SEHNR, CDR2 FQNEAQ (reference sequence). CDR3 sequence: CASSRLAGGQETQYF. The CDR3 region has the DNA TGTGCCAGCAGCCGACTAGCGGGAGGCCAAGAGACCCAGTACTTC.

V usage is TRBV2 and J usage is TRBJ2-5; tentatively, D is TRBD1 (6 bases). The V end was cut by 6 bases, the J end by 7 bases, with 24 bases between. Germline V gene data show CDR1 as SNHLY and CDR2 as FYNNEI. This CDR3 is built from 16 residues. The CDR3 DNA reads as TGTGCCAGCAGCGCCGGGATCCCGCAGATAGGGGGGACCCAGTACTTC. Amino acids: CASSAGIPQIGGTQYF.

The chain joins TRBV9 to TRBJ2-2, with 13 bases matching TRBD2. The CDR3 has 16 residues. Germline CDR1 reads SGDLS; CDR2 reads YYNGEE. J gave up 6 bases and V 4 bases, and 6 bases lay outside the gene matches. The CDR3 DNA sequence: TGTGCCAGCAGCACGGGACTAGCGGGAATCCCCGGGGAGCTGTTTTTT. Its protein is CASSTGLAGIPGELFF.

The rearrangement links TRBV11-2 to TRBJ2-3; D is uncertain. Trimming cost V 1 base and J 2 bases, with 13 bases left between them. CDR1 and CDR2 from the germline V gene are SGHAT and FQNNGV. The CDR3 totals 16 residues. CDR3 in DNA: TGTGCCAGCAGCTTAGGTGCGGCGAGAAACACAGATACGCAGTATTTT. It specifies CASSLGAARNTDTQYF.

V usage is TRBV2 and J usage is TRBJ2-7, with 14 bases identical to TRBD2. Germline CDR1 and CDR2: SNHLY and FYNNEI. CDR3 length equals 16 residues. The V and J ends lost 4 bases and 4 bases, in that order; junction bases with no gene match: 6. The CDR3 DNA reads TGTGCCAGCAGTGGAAGACTAGCGGGAGGGCTATACGAGCAGTACTTC. Its translation is CASSGRLAGGLYEQYF.

This clone has just a few counts. The V and J genes are TRBV6-5 and TRBJ2-6; D is ambiguous. Trimming pared 10 bases from V and 0 bases from J, leaving 10 bases between. Germline CDR1 and CDR2: MNHEY and SVGAGI. The CDR3 is made up of 14 amino acids. This CDR3 is CATKEYSGANVLTF. The CDR3 region has the DNA TGTGCCACCAAGGAGTACTCTGGGGCCAACGTCCTGACTTTC.

The chain is built from TRBV28 and TRBJ2-7; 7 nucleotides line up with TRBD1. This CDR3 has 14 residues. Per germline, CDR1 MDHEN and CDR2 SYDVKM. V trimming: 3 bases; J trimming: 5 bases; junction bases outside the gene matches: 7. CDR3 coding DNA: TGTGCCAGCAGTTTCCAGGGGGTCCCCAACGAGCAGTACTTC. As protein: CASSFQGVPNEQYF.

The chain joins TRBV9 to TRBJ2-3; the D gene is possibly TRBD2 (5 bases). The CDR3 loop spans 15 amino acids. V was cut by 2 bases and J by 2 bases, with 12 bases left in between. Germline V gives CDR1 SGDLS, CDR2 YYNGEE. CDR3 DNA sequence: TGTGCCAGCAGCGTTCGGCAGCGGCTCACAGATACGCAGTATTTT. Its translation is CASSVRQRLTDTQYF.

The chain is built from TRBV30 and TRBJ2-1, with TRBD1 matching over 9 bases. CDR1 and CDR2 from the germline V gene are GTSNPN and SVGIG (reference sequence). Unmatched junction bases numbered 7, after V lost 2 bases and J lost 2 bases. The CDR3 runs 16 residues. The CDR3 loop is CAWSSRTGGAYNEQFF. The CDR3 DNA is TGTGCCTGGAGTTCTCGTACAGGGGGCGCCTACAATGAGCAGTTCTTC. Supplemented by reference TRBV30 and TRBJ2-1, the full variable domain reads SQTIHQWPATLVQPVGSPLSLECTVEGTSNPNLYWYRQAAGRGLQLLFYSVGIGQISSEVPQNLSASRPQDRQFILSSKKLLLSDSGFYLCAWSSRTGGAYNEQFFGPGTRLTVL.

V and J are TRBV28 and TRBJ1-4; no clear D. The V and J ends lost 8 bases and 8 bases respectively, with 12 bases between them. This CDR3 has 12 residues. The germline gives CDR1 MDHEN, CDR2 SYDVKM. CDR3 DNA sequence: TGTGCCAGCGAGGGCCGGAGAGAAAAACTGTTTTTT. Its translation is CASEGRREKLFF. Supplemented by reference TRBV28 and TRBJ1-4, the full variable domain reads DVKVTQSSRYLVKRTGEKVFLECVQDMDHENMFWYRQDPGLGLRLIYFSYDVKMKEKGDIPEGYSVSREKKERFSLILESASTNQTSMYLCASEGRREKLFFGSGTQLSVL.

The chain couples TRBV6-6 to TRBJ1-6, with 7 bases aligning to TRBD1. From germline, CDR1 is MNHNY and CDR2 SVGAGI (reference sequence). CDR3 length equals 14 residues. V was clipped by 6 bases and J by 9 bases; unmatched bases: 8. In DNA form, the CDR3 reads TGTGCCAGCAGGTCGAAAGCAGGGGGTTCACCCCTCCACTTT. It encodes CASRSKAGGSPLHF.

The rearrangement joins TRBV7-8 to TRBJ2-3; D might be TRBD1 (6 bases). This CDR3 comprises 16 residues. Trimming shortened V by 5 bases and J by 3 bases, and 18 bases separated the two germline ends. The germline CDR1 and CDR2 sequences are SGHVS and FQNEAQ. The CDR3 DNA reads TGTGCCAGCAGCCCCACAGGGTCCCTAGATACAGATACGCAGTATTTT. Residues: CASSPTGSLDTDTQYF. The variable domain in full, with the rest retrieved from reference TRBV7-8 and TRBJ2-3, is GAGVSQSPRYKVAKRGQDVALRCDPISGHVSLFWYQQALGQGPEFLTYFQNEAQLDKSGLPSDRFFAERPEGSVSTLKIQRTQQEDSAVYLCASSPTGSLDTDTQYFGPGTRLTVL.

V and J are TRBV4-1 and TRBJ2-1; 7 positions match TRBD1. Germline trimming cut 6 bases from V and 6 bases from J; bases unmatched to any gene: 5. The CDR3 spans 13 residues. Germline values: CDR1 MGHRA, CDR2 YSYEKL. CDR3 coding DNA: TGCGCCAGCAGAGAGACAGGGACCAATGAGCAGTTCTTC. Translated, it gives CASRETGTNEQFF.

This clone was recorded only once. The CDR3 bases are TGTGCCAGCAGTGAAGCGCTTCCTAGCGGGAGTCGCTGGATTTACAATGAGCAGTTCTTC. Protein sequence: CASSEALPSGSRWIYNEQFF. V is TRBV2 and J is TRBJ2-1, with 10 bases identical to TRBD2. Losses at the gene ends were 0 bases for V and 4 bases for J; bases not matched to a gene: 15. This CDR3 is 20 amino acids long. Germline V CDR1 and CDR2: SNHLY, FYNNEI.

This clone was detected a few times. V and J are TRBV19 and TRBJ2-6; D may be TRBD2 (6 bases). Germline CDR1 LNHDA, CDR2 SQIVND (reference sequence). Trimming took 6 bases from V and 6 from J, leaving 12 bases between them. There are 14 residues in the CDR3. The CDR3 here is CASRDPGEANVLTF. The CDR3 nucleotides are TGTGCCAGTAGGGACCCGGGGGAGGCCAACGTCCTGACTTTC.

This CDR3 reads CASRHRTSDTYNEQFF. CDR3 DNA: TGTGCCAGCAGACACCGGACTAGCGATACCTACAATGAGCAGTTCTTC. The chain is built from TRBV2 and TRBJ2-1; 9 positions match TRBD2. CDR3 size: 16 residues. CDR1 and CDR2 (germline): SNHLY, FYNNEI. The trim removed 6 bases at V and 2 bases at J, leaving 8 bases unmatched.

In this sample, this clone turned up a few times. The V gene is TRBV5-8, the J gene TRBJ2-7, with 10 bases fitting TRBD1. CDR1 and CDR2 from the germline V gene are SGHTS and YDEGEE. Trimming at V came to 0 bases and at J to 7 bases, leaving 7 bases not matched to a gene. CDR3 length equals 15 residues. CDR3 in amino acids: CASSLALTGGREQYF. The CDR3, as DNA: TGTGCCAGCAGCTTGGCCCTGACAGGGGGCCGGGAGCAGTACTTC.